Here is one T cell receptor (beta chain) with its context. Its antigen is unidentified. This entry comes from a study of Ad26.COV2.S vaccination and SARS-CoV-2 variants. General observations from the study: Substantial breadth in spike-specific CD8+ and CD4+ T cell responses was reportedly seen after vaccination. Responses of T cells in total may have been underestimated by the TCR breadth and depth analyses.

The repertoire was sequenced with immunoSEQ multiplex PCR; TCRdb's copy has only in-frame clones and lacks some. Here the sample spans a few hundred thousand clones, around 93% being singletons. This sample's treatment: 19 received Ad26.COV2.S at low or high dose, single or two shots; 5 received placebo; per-sample allocation not given. Day 63 after the first vaccine or placebo injection was the time point for sampling. Vaccination used an Ad26 vector expressing Wuhan-strain SARS-CoV-2 spike. The sequence was collected from a person between 18 and 65 years old who received the Ad26.COV2.S COVID-19 vaccine or a placebo. Sequencing used peripheral blood, obtained in a trial of Ad26.COV2.S vaccine versus placebo.

CDR3: CAWSPGTNYGYTF. In DNA form, the CDR3 reads TGTGCCTGGAGTCCCGGGACGAACTATGGCTACACCTTC. The chain joins TRBV30 to TRBJ1-2, with D possibly matching TRBD1 (5 bases). The length of the CDR3 is 13 residues. V was shortened by 2 bases and J by 2 bases, with 9 bases between the two germline ends. CDR1 GTSNPN and CDR2 SVGIG come from the germline V gene (reference sequence).